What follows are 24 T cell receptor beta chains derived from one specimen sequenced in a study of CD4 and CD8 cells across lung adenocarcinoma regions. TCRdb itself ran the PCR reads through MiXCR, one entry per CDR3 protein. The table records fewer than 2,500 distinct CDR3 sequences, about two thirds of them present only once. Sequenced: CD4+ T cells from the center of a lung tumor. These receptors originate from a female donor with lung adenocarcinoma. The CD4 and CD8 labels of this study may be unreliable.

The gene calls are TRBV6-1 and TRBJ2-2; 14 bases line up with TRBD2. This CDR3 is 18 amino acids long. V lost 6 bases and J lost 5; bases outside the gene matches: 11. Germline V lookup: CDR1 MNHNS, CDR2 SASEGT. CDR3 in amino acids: CASRFGTSGSQATGELFF. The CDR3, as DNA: TGTGCCAGCAGATTCGGGACTAGCGGGAGTCAGGCGACCGGGGAGCTGTTTTTT.

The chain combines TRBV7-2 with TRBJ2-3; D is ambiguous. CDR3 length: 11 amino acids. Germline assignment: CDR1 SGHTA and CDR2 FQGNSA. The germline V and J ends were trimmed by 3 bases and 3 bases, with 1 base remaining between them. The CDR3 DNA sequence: TGTGCCAGCAGCTTTACAGATACGCAGTATTTT. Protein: CASSFTDTQYF.

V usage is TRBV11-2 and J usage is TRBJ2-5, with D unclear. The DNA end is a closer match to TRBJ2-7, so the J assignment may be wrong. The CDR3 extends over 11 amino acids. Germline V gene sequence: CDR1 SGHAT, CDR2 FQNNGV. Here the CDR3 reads CASSLRYEQYF. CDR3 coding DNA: TGTGCCAGCAGCTTAAGATACGAGCAGTACTTC.

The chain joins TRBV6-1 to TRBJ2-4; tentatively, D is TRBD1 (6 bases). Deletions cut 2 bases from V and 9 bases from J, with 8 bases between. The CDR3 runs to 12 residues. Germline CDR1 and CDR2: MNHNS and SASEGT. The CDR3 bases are TGTGCCAGCAGTGAACAGGGGAGCATTCAGTACTTC. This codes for CASSEQGSIQYF.

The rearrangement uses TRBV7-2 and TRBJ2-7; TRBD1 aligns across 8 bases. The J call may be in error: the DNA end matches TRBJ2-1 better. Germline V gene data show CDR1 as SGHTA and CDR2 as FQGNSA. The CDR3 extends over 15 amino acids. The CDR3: CASSAPGQESFGQFF. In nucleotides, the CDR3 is TGTGCCAGCAGCGCGCCGGGACAGGAGTCCTTCGGGCAGTTCTTC.

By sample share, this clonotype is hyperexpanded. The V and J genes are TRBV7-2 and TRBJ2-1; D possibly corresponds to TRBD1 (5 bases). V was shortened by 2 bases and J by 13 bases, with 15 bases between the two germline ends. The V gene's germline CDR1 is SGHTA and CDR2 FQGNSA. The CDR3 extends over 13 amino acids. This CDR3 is CASSLRDRIDQFF. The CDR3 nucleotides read TGTGCCAGCAGCTTAAGAGACAGAATTGACCAGTTCTTC.

The CDR3 loop is CASSPRTSGRLRNEQFF. As DNA, the CDR3 is TGTGCCAGCAGTCCAAGGACTAGCGGGAGGCTGCGCAATGAGCAGTTCTTC. The chain joins TRBV6-1 to TRBJ2-5; 14 nucleotides align to TRBD2. The DNA end is more similar to TRBJ2-1, so the J call may be wrong. CDR3 size: 17 residues. Germline V lookup: CDR1 MNHNS, CDR2 SASEGT.

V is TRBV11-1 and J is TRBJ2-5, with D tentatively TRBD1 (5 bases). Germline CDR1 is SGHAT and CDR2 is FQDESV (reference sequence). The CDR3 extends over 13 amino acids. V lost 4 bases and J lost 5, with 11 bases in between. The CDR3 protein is CASSSGILETQYF. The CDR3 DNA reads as TGTGCCAGCAGCTCAGGGATTCTCGAGACCCAGTACTTC.

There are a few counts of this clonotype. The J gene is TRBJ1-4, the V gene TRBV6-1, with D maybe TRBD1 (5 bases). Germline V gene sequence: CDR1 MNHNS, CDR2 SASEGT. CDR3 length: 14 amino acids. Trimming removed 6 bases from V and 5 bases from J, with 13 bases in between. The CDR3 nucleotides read TGTGCCAGCAGCATGGTGCAGGGAAATGAAAAACTGTTTTTT. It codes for CASSMVQGNEKLFF.

The CDR3 here is CSVDEGGETQYF. Here the CDR3 DNA reads TGCAGCGTTGATGAGGGGGGGGAGACCCAGTACTTC. This sequence joins TRBV29-1 and TRBJ2-1; D is possibly TRBD2 (7 bases). Near its end, the DNA agrees better with TRBJ2-5, so the J call may be wrong. CDR1 and CDR2 (germline): SQVTM, ANQGSEA. The CDR3 contains 12 residues.

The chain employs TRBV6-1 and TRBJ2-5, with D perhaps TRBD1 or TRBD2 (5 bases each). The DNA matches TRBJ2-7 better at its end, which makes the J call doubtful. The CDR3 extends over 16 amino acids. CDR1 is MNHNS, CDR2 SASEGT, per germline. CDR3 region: CASSDPHGTGSIEQYF. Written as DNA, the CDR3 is TGTGCCAGCAGTGATCCTCACGGGACGGGGTCTATCGAGCAGTACTTC.

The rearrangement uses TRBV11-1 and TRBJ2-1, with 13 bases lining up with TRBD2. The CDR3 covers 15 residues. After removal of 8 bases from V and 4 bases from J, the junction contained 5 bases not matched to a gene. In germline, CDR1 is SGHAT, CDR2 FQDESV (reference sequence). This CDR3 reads CASCPLAGGYNEQFF. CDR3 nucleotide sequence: TGTGCCAGCTGCCCACTAGCGGGGGGGTACAATGAGCAGTTCTTC.

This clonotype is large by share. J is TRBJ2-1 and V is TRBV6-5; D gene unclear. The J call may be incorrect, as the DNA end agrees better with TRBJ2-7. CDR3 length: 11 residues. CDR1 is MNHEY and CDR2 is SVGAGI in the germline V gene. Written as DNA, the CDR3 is TGTGCCAGCAGTTCCCCCTACGAGCAGTACTTC. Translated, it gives CASSSPYEQYF.

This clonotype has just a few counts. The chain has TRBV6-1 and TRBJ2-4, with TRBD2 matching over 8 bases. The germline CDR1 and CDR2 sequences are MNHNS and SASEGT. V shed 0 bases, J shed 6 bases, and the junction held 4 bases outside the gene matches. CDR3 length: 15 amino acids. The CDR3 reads CASSEAGGALNIQYF. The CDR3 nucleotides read TGTGCCAGCAGTGAAGCCGGGGGGGCCCTAAACATTCAGTACTTC.

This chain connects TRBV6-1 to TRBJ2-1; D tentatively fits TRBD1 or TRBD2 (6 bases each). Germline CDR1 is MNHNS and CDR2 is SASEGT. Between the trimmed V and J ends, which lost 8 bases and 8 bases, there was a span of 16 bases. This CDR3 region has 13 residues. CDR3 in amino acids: CASRRGSIDEQFF. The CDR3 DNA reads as TGTGCCAGCCGGAGGGGGAGCATCGATGAGCAGTTCTTC.

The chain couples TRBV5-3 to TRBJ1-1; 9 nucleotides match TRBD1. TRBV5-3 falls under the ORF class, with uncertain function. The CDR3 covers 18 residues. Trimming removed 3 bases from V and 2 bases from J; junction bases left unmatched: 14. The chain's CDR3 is CARSSDRGGYGCNTEAFF. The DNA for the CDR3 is TGTGCCAGAAGCTCGGACAGGGGCGGGTATGGTTGCAACACTGAAGCTTTCTTT.

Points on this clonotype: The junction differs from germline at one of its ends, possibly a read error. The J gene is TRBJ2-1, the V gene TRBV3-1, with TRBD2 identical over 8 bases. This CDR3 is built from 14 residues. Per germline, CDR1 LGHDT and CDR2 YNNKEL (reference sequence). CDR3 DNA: TGTGCCAGCAGGGGGAGCGGGAGCAAGAATGTGCAGTTCTTC. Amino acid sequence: CASRGSGSKNVQFF.

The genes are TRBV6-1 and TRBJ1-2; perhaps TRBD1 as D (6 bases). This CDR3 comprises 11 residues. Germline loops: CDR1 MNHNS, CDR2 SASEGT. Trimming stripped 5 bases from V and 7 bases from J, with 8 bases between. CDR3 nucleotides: TGTGCCAGCAGTCGGACAGCTGGCTACACCTTC. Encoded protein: CASSRTAGYTF.

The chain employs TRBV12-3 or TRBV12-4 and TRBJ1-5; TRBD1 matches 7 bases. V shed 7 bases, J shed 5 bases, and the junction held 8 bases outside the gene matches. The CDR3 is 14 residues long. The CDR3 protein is CASTRGKVHQPQHF. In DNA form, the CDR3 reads TGTGCCAGCACCAGGGGGAAAGTCCATCAGCCCCAGCATTTT.

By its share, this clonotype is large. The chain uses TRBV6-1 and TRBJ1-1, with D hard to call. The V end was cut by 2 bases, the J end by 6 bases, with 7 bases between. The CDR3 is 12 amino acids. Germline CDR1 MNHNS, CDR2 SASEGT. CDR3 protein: CASSERRAEAFF. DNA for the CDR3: TGTGCCAGCAGTGAAAGGAGAGCTGAAGCTTTCTTT.

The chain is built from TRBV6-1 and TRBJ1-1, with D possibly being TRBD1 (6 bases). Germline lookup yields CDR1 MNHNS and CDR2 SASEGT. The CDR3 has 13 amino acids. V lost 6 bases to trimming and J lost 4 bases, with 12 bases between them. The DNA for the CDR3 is TGTGCCAGCAGGGTTGGACAGCCCACTGAAGCTTTCTTT. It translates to CASRVGQPTEAFF.

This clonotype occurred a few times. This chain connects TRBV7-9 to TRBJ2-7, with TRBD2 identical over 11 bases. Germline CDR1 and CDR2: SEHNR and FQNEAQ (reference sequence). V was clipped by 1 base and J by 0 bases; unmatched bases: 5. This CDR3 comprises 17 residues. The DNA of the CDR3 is TGTGCCAGCAGCTTAGTACCTAGCGGGAGGAGCTCCTACGAGCAGTACTTC. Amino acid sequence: CASSLVPSGRSSYEQYF.

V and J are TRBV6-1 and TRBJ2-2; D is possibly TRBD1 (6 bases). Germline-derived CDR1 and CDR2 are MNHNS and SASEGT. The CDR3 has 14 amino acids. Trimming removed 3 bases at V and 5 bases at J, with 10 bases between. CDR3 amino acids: CASSDMQGTGELFF. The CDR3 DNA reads TGTGCCAGCAGTGATATGCAGGGGACCGGGGAGCTGTTTTTT.

The CDR3 nucleotides are TGTGCCAGCAGCGAGAGCTCTGGAAACACCATATATTTT. Residues: CASSESSGNTIYF. The rearrangement uses TRBV6-1 and TRBJ1-3, with unresolved D. Trimming took off 6 bases at V and 0 bases at J, with 6 bases between the two ends. The CDR3 spans 13 residues. Looked up from germline, CDR1 is MNHNS and CDR2 is SASEGT.